This TCR beta chain was sequenced during a study of shared clonotypes between healthy human individuals. This CDR3 is 15 amino acids long. CDR1 is GTSNPN, CDR2 SVGIG, per germline (reference sequence). Trimming left V 4 bases short and J 3 bases short, with 19 bases between. CD45RO negativity and positive selection for CCR7 defined naive CD8 cells, a population that excluded terminally differentiated effector memory CD45RA+ cells. This table comes from immunoSEQ multiplex PCR, and its TCRdb copy is limited to in-frame clones, with some not included. The data show 2 million to 2.5 million clones, less than 95% seen once.

Material: naive CD8+ T cells sorted from blood. The V and J genes are TRBV30 and TRBJ2-7; TRBD1 or TRBD2 may be the D gene (5 bases each). The origin of this receptor is a man aged 18 to 29 in good health. CDR3 in DNA: TGTGCCTGGATGGGGGTTTCGGAGCGGAACTACGAGCAGTACTTC. Its translation: CAWMGVSERNYEQYF. Full variable domain (remainder filled in from reference TRBV30 and TRBJ2-7): SQTIHQWPATLVQPVGSPLSLECTVEGTSNPNLYWYRQAAGRGLQLLFYSVGIGQISSEVPQNLSASRPQDRQFILSSKKLLLSDSGFYLCAWMGVSERNYEQYFGPGTRLTVT.